This T cell receptor beta chain was recovered during a study of identical twins. Findings and limits, study-wide: Fewer insertions were carried by abundant cord blood beta clonotypes, but none was seen in memory repertoires.

The CDR3 spans 16 residues. CDR1 and CDR2 from the germline V gene are LGHDT and YNNKEL (reference sequence). J gave up 4 bases and V 1 base, and 6 bases lay outside the gene matches. After template switching added a universal primer site, the resulting cDNA carried unique molecular identifiers. TCRdb analysed the 5' RACE reads with MiXCR anew, one entry per CDR3 protein. The table shows about 810,000 distinct CDR3 sequences, with about 12% occurring only once. Comment on this clonotype: What it binds is unknown.

These same data were also listed under a study on yellow fever vaccine responses in identical twins. That source notes: Reportedly, the response of twins' T cells to the vaccine seemed partly convergent, partly personalized.

The chain has TRBV3-1 and TRBJ1-5; 8 nucleotides align to TRBD1. The specimen was PBMCs. The clonotype comes from a woman aged 18-29 years in good health. CDR3 sequence (DNA): TGTGCCAGCAGCCAAGGCCGGACAGGGCCAAATCAGCCCCAGCATTTT. It yields the protein CASSQGRTGPNQPQHF.